These T cell receptor beta chains were read from a single sample in a study of tumor and adjacent non-tumor tissue in lung cancer. TCRdb re-analysed the multiplex PCR reads in MiXCR, keeping a single row per CDR3 protein. The table records roughly 81,000 distinct CDR3 sequences, 61% of them present only once. The sample comprised lung tumor tissue. The source of these receptors is a man aged 70 or older with non-small cell lung cancer. The CDR3 runs from the conserved cysteine through the conserved F or W. A D gene is named only where the DNA matches it firmly. Size values are once, few and many counts, or a class for expanded clones, and some rows have none.

size | J | V | D | DNA | CDR3
. | TRBJ1-1 | TRBV12-3/TRBV12-4 | TRBD1 | TGTGCCAGCAGTTCAAGACAGGGGCGGACTGAAGTTTTCTTT | CASSSRQGRTEVFF
. | TRBJ1-5 | TRBV5-1 | TRBD1 | TGCGCCAGCAGCTTAGGGACAGGGTCAGACGATCAGCCCCAGCATTTT | CASSLGTGSDDQPQHF
. | TRBJ2-1 | TRBV20-1 | . | TGCAGTGATAGCAAGGGTTTCTACAATGAGCAGTTCTTC | CSDSKGFYNEQFF
. | TRBJ2-2 | TRBV11-3 | . | TGTGCCAGCAACCCTAATACAGGGACCGGGGAGATGTTTTTT | CASNPNTGTGEMFF
few | TRBJ2-7 | TRBV11-2 | . | TGTGTCAGCAGCTTAGTTTCCAGCTCCTACGAGCAGTACTTC | CVSSLVSSSYEQYF
once | TRBJ2-7 | TRBV18 | . | TGTGCCAGCTCAGCCCAGCTAAGCCCCTACGGGCAGTACTTC | CASSAQLSPYGQYF
once | TRBJ1-4 | TRBV5-1 | . | TGCGCCAGCAGCTTGGCGGGAAAAGGGTCAGCGAATGAAAAACTGTTTTTT | CASSLAGKGSANEKLFF
once | TRBJ2-5 | TRBV20-1 | TRBD2 | TGCAGTGCTAGATACCCCCGGCGGGGGGGCCGAGTGACCCAGTACTTC | CSARYPRRGGRVTQYF
many | TRBJ2-7 | TRBV4-2 | TRBD2 | TGTGCCAGCAGCCAAGGGAGCGGGAGTTTTAACGAGCAGTACTTC | CASSQGSGSFNEQYF
once | TRBJ2-5 | TRBV29-1 | TRBD1 | TGCATCGTGGCCGGGACAGGTCGAGAGACCCAGTACTTC | CIVAGTGRETQYF
many | TRBJ2-7 | TRBV28 | . | TGTGCCAGCAGTTCCCGGGGGGCTACGTACGAGCAGTACTTC | CASSSRGATYEQYF
few | TRBJ2-2 | TRBV7-9 | . | TGTGCCAGCAGCTCCCCGGTCGCAGGGCCAAGCAGGGAGCTGTTTTTT | CASSSPVAGPSRELFF
. | TRBJ2-7 | TRBV6-1 | TRBD2 | TGTGCCAGCAGTGATCCTGGACTAGTGTACGAGCAGTACTTC | CASSDPGLVYEQYF
. | TRBJ2-3 | TRBV10-1 | . | TGCGCCAGCAGTGAGTCGGACGGGACGATAGATACGCACTATTTT | CASSESDGTIDTHYF
many | TRBJ2-1 | TRBV24-1 | TRBD1 | TGTGCCACCCGGCTGACAGGGGTGAATGAGCAGTTCTTC | CATRLTGVNEQFF
. | TRBJ2-7 | TRBV4-2 | TRBD2 | TGTGCCAGCAGCCAAGTGTCTAGCGGACAATACGAACAGTACTTC | CASSQVSSGQYEQYF
many | TRBJ2-2 | TRBV29-1 | . | TGCAGCGTTAAGGTCAACACCGGGGAGCTGTTTTTT | CSVKVNTGELFF
once | TRBJ2-5 | TRBV6-1 | TRBD2 | TGTACCAGCAGTGCTCATAGCGGGGGTTCGCTGAAGACCCAGTACTTC | CTSSAHSGGSLKTQYF
. | TRBJ2-5 | TRBV11-1 | . | TGTGCCAGCAGCTTGGCCAGGTCACCCGAGGAGACCCGGTACTTC | CASSLARSPEETRYF
. | TRBJ1-1 | TRBV11-1 | TRBD1 | TGTGCCAGCAACTTAGGGGACAGCCCACGTAAGACAGCAGCTTTCTTT | CASNLGDSPRKTAAFF
. | TRBJ2-5 | TRBV11-1 | TRBD2 | TGTGCCAACAGCTTAAGAACGGGACTAGCGGGTTGGTACGAAGAGACTCAGTACTTC | CANSLRTGLAGWYEETQYF
. | TRBJ1-2 | TRBV6-1 | . | TGTGTCACTCAGACAGGCATCTATGGCTACACCTTC | CVTQTGIYGYTF
. | TRBJ2-7 | TRBV11-2 | TRBD1 | TGCGCCAGCAGCTTAGATCGGGGACAGAGTAACAAGCAGTACTTC | CASSLDRGQSNKQYF
many | TRBJ2-2 | TRBV5-4 | . | TGTGCCAGCAGCCCGCCATTGCAGGGGCGGAGGGCCGGGGAGCTGTTTTTT | CASSPPLQGRRAGELFF